This TCR beta chain was sequenced during a study of blood T cell repertoires in COVID-19. Study-level information: The United States, Italy and Spain were the sources of the acute and convalescent COVID-19 samples. PBMCs, B-cell-depleted T cells, or T cells provided the cDNA or gDNA that made up the material.

Under the authors' procedure: It was from reference gene primer amplification that nucleated cell counts were estimated. Clones were read by immunoSEQ multiplex PCR, and TCRdb kept only the in-frame ones, dropping some. The V and J calls and clone size come from that table; D and trimming were worked out from the DNA. The data contain over 70,000 clones, around 90% of them singletons. Germline V gene sequence: CDR1 KGHSH, CDR2 LQKENI. The CDR3 covers 14 residues. With 6 bases clipped from V and 3 bases from J, the junction kept 1 base outside the gene matches. This TCR came from a human donor with active COVID-19. The donor label of this sample is uncertain. Sequences were obtained from peripheral blood. V is TRBV18 and J is TRBJ2-3; 12 bases match TRBD2. The CDR3 spells CASSGTSGTDTQYF. The CDR3 coding sequence is TGTGCCAGCTCCGGGACTAGCGGGACAGATACGCAGTATTTT.